The 8 T cell receptor beta chains below were found in one sample sequenced in a study of cytomegalovirus exposure and HLA in healthy donors. 60 Vbeta and 13 Jbeta primers were used in PCR. TCRdb keeps only in-frame clones here, not all; method: immunoSEQ multiplex PCR. The sample lists fewer than 150,000 clones; roughly 80% were seen once. The sequenced sample consisted of PBMCs. These TCRs come from a female donor in good health and CMV-seronegative.

The chain employs TRBV7-9 and TRBJ1-4; no definite D call. Trimming stripped 5 bases from V and 2 bases from J, with 9 bases between. Germline assignment: CDR1 SEHNR and CDR2 FQNEAQ (reference sequence). The CDR3 has 14 residues. The CDR3 bases are TGTGCCAGCAGCCCCGGGAGGACTAATGAAAAACTGTTTTTT. Protein sequence: CASSPGRTNEKLFF.

The rearrangement links TRBV28 to TRBJ2-7, with 10 bases lining up with TRBD2. V lost 3 bases, J lost 3 bases, and 8 bases stayed unmatched. This CDR3 region has 16 residues. The germline V gene encodes CDR1 MDHEN and CDR2 SYDVKM. The chain's CDR3 is CASSFGPSGSFYEQYF. The CDR3 coding sequence is TGTGCCAGCAGTTTCGGTCCTAGCGGGAGCTTCTACGAGCAGTACTTC.

The rearrangement uses TRBV7-8 and TRBJ2-7; D might be TRBD1 or TRBD2, each matching 10 bases. This CDR3 is built from 19 residues. Germline CDR1 is SGHVS and CDR2 is FQNEAQ. V lost 5 bases and J lost 3, with 29 bases in between. In nucleotides, the CDR3 is TGTGCCAGCAGCCCCAAGACAGGGGGCTGGACTAGCGGAGTCTACGAGCAGTACTTC. It codes for CASSPKTGGWTSGVYEQYF. Looking up the rest from reference TRBV7-8 and TRBJ2-7 gives the full variable domain: GAGVSQSPRYKVAKRGQDVALRCDPISGHVSLFWYQQALGQGPEFLTYFQNEAQLDKSGLPSDRFFAERPEGSVSTLKIQRTQQEDSAVYLCASSPKTGGWTSGVYEQYFGPGTRLTVT.

This sequence joins TRBV6-6 and TRBJ2-7; 10 nucleotides line up with TRBD2. Germline CDR1 and CDR2: MNHNY and SVGAGI (reference sequence). V dropped 2 bases and J dropped 6; count of bases not matched to a gene: 4. The CDR3 consists of 14 residues. The DNA of the CDR3 is TGTGCCAGCAGTTACACTAGCGGGACTGCCGAGCAGTACTTC. Translating it yields CASSYTSGTAEQYF.

This chain uses TRBV4-2 with TRBJ1-1, with D uncertain. V lost 3 bases, J lost 0 bases, and 14 bases lay in between. The germline gives CDR1 LGHNA, CDR2 YNFKEQ. This CDR3 comprises 16 residues. CDR3 in amino acids: CASSQTDGNLNTEAFF. The CDR3 nucleotides are TGTGCCAGCAGCCAGACTGACGGGAATCTGAACACTGAAGCTTTCTTT.

V usage is TRBV2 and J usage is TRBJ2-5; 9 bases fit TRBD1. The V gene end was trimmed by 5 bases and the J gene end by 5 bases; junction bases not matched to a gene: 9. This CDR3 has 15 residues. Germline assignment: CDR1 SNHLY and CDR2 FYNNEI. The CDR3 protein is CASSTDRGKTETQYF. The CDR3 region has the DNA TGTGCCAGCAGTACCGACAGGGGGAAAACGGAGACCCAGTACTTC.

This sequence joins TRBV4-2 and TRBJ1-1; TRBD1 aligns across 8 bases. J lost 4 bases, V lost 4 bases, and 2 bases had no gene match. CDR1 is LGHNA, CDR2 YNFKEQ, per germline. The CDR3 length is 13 residues. In nucleotides, the CDR3 is TGTGCCAGCAGCCTAACAGGGGGCACTGAAGCTTTCTTT. The encoded protein is CASSLTGGTEAFF.

For this clone: Germline and junction disagree at one end, which may indicate a read error. This chain connects TRBV5-4 to TRBJ2-1; maybe TRBD2 (6 bases). The CDR3 is 17 amino acids. CDR1 SGHNT and CDR2 YYREEE come from the germline V gene (reference sequence). The CDR3 DNA reads TGTGCCAGCAGCTTGGAGGTTGTGGCGGGGACCTACAATGAGCAGCTCTTC. Translated, it gives CASSLEVVAGTYNEQLF.